A selection of T cell receptor beta chains follows, all from one sample in a study of blood T cells in healthy people across ages. From the 5' RACE reads, TCRdb called clonotypes with MiXCR, one entry per CDR3 protein. The data show 780,000 or so distinct CDR3 sequences, 53% seen once. Sample: blood. These receptors originate from a man older than 75 in good health. Each CDR3 is given with its conserved first and last residue. Expanded clones are given a class, and other clones once, few, many or no size at all.

J gene,clone size,V gene,CDR3 protein
TRBJ1-1,few,TRBV15,CATSRDSMNTEAFF
.,few,TRBV7-9,CASSSVEGRSYNEQYF
TRBJ2-7,few,TRBV20-1,CSALRTGAYEQYF
TRBJ2-5,.,TRBV6-5,CASMGGREAQYF
TRBJ2-7,.,TRBV29-1,CSVEDPWTGKYEQYF
TRBJ2-7,many,TRBV28,CASSLSRTVNYEQYF
TRBJ1-2,.,TRBV29-1,CSVDTGATGSGYTF
.,.,TRBV18,CASSPGPDEQYF
TRBJ1-2,.,TRBV20-1,CSASWGGDYGYTF
TRBJ2-7,.,TRBV5-1,CASSFVGSNEQYF
TRBJ1-5,few,TRBV24-1,CATSDPLGPQHF
TRBJ1-2,.,TRBV5-1,CASSSGTGGDVYTF
TRBJ2-7,.,TRBV29-1,CSATEQGGEQYF
TRBJ2-2,.,TRBV5-1,CASSSWDRSWGELFF
TRBJ2-7,.,TRBV10-3,CAITSGRYYEQYF
TRBJ2-1,.,TRBV12-3/TRBV12-4,CASSLRAARGLRNEQFF
TRBJ1-1,.,TRBV2,CASVRAGGFARNTEAFF
TRBJ2-1,.,TRBV7-2,CASSYRGPYNEQFF
TRBJ2-3,few,TRBV7-3,CASSQAGGSDTQYF
TRBJ1-2,few,TRBV3-1,CASSHLGTAVYGYTF
TRBJ2-7,.,TRBV6-1,CASSGSQGIGYEQYF
TRBJ2-1,.,TRBV7-3,CASSLSPAVNEQFF